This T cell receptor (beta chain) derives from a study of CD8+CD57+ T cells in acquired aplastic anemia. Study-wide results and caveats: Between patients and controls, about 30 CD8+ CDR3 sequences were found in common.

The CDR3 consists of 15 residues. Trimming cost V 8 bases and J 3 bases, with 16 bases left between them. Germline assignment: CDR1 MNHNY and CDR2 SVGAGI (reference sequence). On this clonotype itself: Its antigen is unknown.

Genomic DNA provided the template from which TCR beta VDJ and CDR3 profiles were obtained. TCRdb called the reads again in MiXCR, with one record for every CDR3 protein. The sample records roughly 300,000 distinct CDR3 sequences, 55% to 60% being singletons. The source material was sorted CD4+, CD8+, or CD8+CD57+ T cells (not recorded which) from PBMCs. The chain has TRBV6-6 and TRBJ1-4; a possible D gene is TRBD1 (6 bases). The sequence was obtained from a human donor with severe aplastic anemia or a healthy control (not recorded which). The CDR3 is CASQIMGAANEKLFF. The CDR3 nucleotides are TGTGCCAGCCAGATCATGGGGGCTGCTAATGAAAAACTGTTTTTT.